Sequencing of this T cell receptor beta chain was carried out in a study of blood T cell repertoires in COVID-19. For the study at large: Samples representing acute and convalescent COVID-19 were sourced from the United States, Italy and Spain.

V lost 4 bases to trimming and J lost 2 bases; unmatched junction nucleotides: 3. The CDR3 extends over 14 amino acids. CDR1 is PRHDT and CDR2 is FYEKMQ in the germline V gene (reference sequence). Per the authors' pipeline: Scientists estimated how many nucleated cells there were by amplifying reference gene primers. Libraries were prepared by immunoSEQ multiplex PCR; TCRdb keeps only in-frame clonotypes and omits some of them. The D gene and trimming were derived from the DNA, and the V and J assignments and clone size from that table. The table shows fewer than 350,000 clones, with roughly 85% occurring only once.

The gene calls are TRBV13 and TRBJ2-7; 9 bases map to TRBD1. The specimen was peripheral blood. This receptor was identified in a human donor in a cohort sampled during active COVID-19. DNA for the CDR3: TGTGCCAGCAGCTCGGGACAGGGAACCTACGAGCAGTACTTC. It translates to CASSSGQGTYEQYF.